The TCR beta chain described here comes from a study of blood T cells in healthy people across ages. Through a sample-barcoded 5' primer and a J-beta primer mix, a second PCR was run for roughly 7 to 11 cycles. Every cDNA molecule carried a tag from a template-switch adaptor bearing 12 random nucleotides. MiXCR, run by TCRdb on the 5' RACE reads, gives a single entry per CDR3 protein. The sample holds about 380,000 distinct CDR3 sequences; about 49% are singletons and the top ten take 45% to 55%. The trim removed 11 bases at V and 5 bases at J, leaving 5 bases unmatched. Germline V CDR1 and CDR2: MGHDK, SYGVNS. There are 13 residues in the CDR3. Isolation yielded PBMCs, at least 6 million per sample, in every case. Study findings and constraints: A greater number of naive CD4+ cells and higher diversity distinguished long-lived donors from aged donors.

A word on this clonotype: Its cognate antigen is unknown. Since a much larger clone is just one base distant, this may be a read error.

Sample: blood. The chain recombines TRBV25-1 with TRBJ2-3, with TRBD2 matching over 12 bases. The sequence was obtained from a man in his 60s in good health. CDR3 DNA: TGTGCCGGATCGGGACTAGCGGGAGATACGCAGTATTTT. Translated, it gives CAGSGLAGDTQYF.